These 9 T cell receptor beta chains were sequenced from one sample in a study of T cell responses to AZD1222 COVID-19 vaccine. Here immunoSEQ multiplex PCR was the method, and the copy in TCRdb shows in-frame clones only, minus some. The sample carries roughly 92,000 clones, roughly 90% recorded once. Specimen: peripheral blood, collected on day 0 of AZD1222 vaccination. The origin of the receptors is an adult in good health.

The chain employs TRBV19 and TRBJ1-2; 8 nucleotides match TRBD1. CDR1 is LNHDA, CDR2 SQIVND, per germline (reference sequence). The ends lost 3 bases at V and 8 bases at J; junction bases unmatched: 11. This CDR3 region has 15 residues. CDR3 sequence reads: CASSILGTGLSGYTF. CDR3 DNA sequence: TGTGCCAGTAGTATCCTGGGGACAGGCCTATCGGGCTACACCTTC. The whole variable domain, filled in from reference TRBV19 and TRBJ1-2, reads DGGITQSPKYLFRKEGQNVTLSCEQNLNHDAMYWYRQDPGQGLRLIYYSQIVNDFQKGDIAEGYSVSREKKESFPLTVTSAQKNPTAFYLCASSILGTGLSGYTFGSGTRLTVV.

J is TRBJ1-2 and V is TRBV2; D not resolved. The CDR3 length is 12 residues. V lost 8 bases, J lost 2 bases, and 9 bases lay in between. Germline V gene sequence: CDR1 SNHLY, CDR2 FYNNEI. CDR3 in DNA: TGTGCCAGCTCCCCGTCCAACTATGGCTACACCTTC. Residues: CASSPSNYGYTF.

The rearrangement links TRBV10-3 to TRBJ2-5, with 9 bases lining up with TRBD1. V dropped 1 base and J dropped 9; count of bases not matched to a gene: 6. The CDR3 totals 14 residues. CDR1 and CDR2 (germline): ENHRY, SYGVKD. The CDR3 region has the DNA TGTGCCATCAGTGAGTTCTGGGACAGGGATTCCCAGTACTTC. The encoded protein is CAISEFWDRDSQYF.

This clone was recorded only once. The CDR3 DNA reads as TGTGCCAGCAGCCCCCTCACAGGGGCCGAGCAGTACTTC. The encoded protein is CASSPLTGAEQYF. The rearrangement uses TRBV6-2 or TRBV6-3 and TRBJ2-7; 7 bases align to TRBD1. This CDR3 spans 13 amino acids. J lost 6 bases, V lost 6 bases, and 8 bases had no gene match. The germline V gene encodes CDR1 MNHEY and CDR2 SVGEGT.

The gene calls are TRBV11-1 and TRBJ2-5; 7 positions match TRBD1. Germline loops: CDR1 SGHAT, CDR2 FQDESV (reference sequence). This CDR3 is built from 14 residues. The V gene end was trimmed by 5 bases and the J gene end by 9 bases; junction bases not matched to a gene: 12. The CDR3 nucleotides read TGTGCCAGCAGCGACAGGGACCTCTTTACGTCCCAGTACTTC. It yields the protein CASSDRDLFTSQYF.

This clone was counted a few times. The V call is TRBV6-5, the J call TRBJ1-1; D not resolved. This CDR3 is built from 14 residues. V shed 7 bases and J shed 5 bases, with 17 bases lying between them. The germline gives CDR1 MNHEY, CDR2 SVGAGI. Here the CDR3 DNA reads TGTGCCAGCATCCAGACCCCCGGGCGAACTGAAGCTTTCTTT. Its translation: CASIQTPGRTEAFF.

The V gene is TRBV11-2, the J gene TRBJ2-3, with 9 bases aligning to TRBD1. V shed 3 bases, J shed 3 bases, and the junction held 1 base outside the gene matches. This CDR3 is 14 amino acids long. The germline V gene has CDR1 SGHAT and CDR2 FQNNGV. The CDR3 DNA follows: TGTGCCAGCAGCTTGGGGACAGGGACAGATACGCAGTATTTT. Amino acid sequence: CASSLGTGTDTQYF.

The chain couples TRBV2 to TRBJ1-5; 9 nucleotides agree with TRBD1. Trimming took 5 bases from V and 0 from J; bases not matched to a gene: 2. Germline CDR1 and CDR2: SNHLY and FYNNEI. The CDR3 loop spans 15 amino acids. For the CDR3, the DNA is TGTGCCAGCAGTCGACAGGGGGGTAGCAATCAGCCCCAGCATTTT. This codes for CASSRQGGSNQPQHF.

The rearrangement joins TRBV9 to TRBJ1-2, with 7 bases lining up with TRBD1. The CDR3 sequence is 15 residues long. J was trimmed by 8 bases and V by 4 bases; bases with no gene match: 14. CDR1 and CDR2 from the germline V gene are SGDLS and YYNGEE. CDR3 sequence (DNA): TGTGCCAGCAGCCCCATGGGACAGCCTTTAGAGGGCTACACCTTC. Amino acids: CASSPMGQPLEGYTF.